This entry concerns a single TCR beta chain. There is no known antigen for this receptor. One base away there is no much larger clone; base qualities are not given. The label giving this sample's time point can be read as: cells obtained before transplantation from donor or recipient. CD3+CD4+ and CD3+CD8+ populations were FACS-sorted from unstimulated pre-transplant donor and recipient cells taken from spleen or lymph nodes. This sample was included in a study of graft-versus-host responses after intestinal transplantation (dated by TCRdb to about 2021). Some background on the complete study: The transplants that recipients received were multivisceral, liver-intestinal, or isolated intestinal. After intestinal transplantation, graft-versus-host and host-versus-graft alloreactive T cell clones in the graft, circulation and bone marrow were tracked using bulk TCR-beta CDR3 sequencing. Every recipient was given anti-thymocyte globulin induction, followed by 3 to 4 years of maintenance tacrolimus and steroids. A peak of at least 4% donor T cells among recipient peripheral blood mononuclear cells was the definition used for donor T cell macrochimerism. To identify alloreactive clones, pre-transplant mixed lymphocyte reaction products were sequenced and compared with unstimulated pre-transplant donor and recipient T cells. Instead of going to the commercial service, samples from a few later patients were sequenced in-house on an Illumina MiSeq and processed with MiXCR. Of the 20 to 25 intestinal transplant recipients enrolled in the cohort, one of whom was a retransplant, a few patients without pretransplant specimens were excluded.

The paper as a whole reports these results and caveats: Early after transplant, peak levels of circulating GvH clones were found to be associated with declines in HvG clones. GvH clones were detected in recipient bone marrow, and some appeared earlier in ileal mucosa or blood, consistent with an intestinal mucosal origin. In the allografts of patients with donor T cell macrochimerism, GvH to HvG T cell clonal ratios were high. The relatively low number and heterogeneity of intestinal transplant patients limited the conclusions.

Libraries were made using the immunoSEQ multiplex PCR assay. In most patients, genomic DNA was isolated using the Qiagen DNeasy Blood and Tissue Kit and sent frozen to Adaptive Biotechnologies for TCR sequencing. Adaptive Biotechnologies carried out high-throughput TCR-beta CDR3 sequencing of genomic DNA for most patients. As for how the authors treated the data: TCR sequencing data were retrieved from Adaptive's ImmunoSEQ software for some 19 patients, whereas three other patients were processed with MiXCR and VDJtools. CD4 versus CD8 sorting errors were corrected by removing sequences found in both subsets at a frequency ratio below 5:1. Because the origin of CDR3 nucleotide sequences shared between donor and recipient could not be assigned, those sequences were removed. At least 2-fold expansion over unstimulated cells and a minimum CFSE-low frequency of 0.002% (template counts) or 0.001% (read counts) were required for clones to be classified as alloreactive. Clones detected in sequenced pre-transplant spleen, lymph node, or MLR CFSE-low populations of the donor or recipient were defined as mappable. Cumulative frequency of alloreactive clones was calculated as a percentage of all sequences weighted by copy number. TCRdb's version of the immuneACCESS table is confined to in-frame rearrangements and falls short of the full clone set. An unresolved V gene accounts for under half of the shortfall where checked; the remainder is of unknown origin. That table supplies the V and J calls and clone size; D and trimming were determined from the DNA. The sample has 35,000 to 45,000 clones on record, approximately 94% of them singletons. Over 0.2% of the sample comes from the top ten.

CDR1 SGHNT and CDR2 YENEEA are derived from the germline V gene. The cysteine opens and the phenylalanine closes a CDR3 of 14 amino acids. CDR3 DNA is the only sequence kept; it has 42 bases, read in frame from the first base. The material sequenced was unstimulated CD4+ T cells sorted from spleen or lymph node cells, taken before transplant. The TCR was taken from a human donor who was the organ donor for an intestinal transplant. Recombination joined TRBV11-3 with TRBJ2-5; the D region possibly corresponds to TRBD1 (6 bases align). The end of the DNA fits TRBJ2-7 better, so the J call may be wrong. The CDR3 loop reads CASSLGAGDYEQYF. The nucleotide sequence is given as TGTGCCAGCAGCTTAGGGGCAGGGGACTACGAGCAGTACTTC.